Each of the 5 T cell receptor beta chains below was sequenced from the same sample in a study of shared clonotypes between healthy human individuals. Some clones are missing from TCRdb's copy, which holds only in-frame ones; the method was immunoSEQ multiplex PCR. The table has 550,000 to 750,000 clones, around 92% seen once. The naive CD8 subset, CD45RO-negative cells positively selected for CCR7, excluded terminally differentiated effector memory CD45RA+ cells. The specimen sequenced was naive CD8+ T cells sorted from blood. The receptors shown here come from a man aged 30 to 45 in good health.

This clone was counted a single time. The genes are TRBV5-5 and TRBJ2-2; 7 positions match TRBD1. Per germline, CDR1 SGHKS and CDR2 YYEKEE (reference sequence). Trimming removed 5 bases from V and 9 bases from J; junction bases left unmatched: 19. The CDR3 runs to 17 residues. CDR3 nucleotides: TGTGCCAGCAGGGTAACAGGGGCCGCCGGTTTCTCTCGGGAGCTGTTTTTT. Amino acids: CASRVTGAAGFSRELFF.

As for this clone: This specimen includes other DNA sequences encoding the same CDR3. V is TRBV29-1 and J is TRBJ2-1, with 8 bases lining up with TRBD2. Per germline, CDR1 SQVTM and CDR2 ANQGSEA. V lost 6 bases, J lost 2 bases, and 3 bases stayed unmatched. The CDR3 covers 13 residues. Here the CDR3 DNA reads TGCAGCGTACTAGCGGAGACCTACAATGAGCAGTTCTTC. As protein: CSVLAETYNEQFF.

This chain uses TRBV5-4 with TRBJ2-2, with D unclear. Trimming took off 0 bases at V and 8 bases at J, with 8 bases between the two ends. Germline values: CDR1 SGHNT, CDR2 YYREEE (reference sequence). The CDR3 covers 13 residues. Here the CDR3 reads CASSLVLEGELFF. The DNA of the CDR3 is TGTGCCAGCAGCTTGGTGTTGGAGGGGGAGCTGTTTTTT.

The CDR3 region is CASSEYKREKTDTQYF. CDR3 nucleotides: TGTGCCAGCAGTGAATATAAGCGGGAGAAGACAGATACGCAGTATTTT. The chain carries TRBV2 and TRBJ2-3; TRBD2 agrees at 8 bases. CDR3 size: 16 residues. V lost 2 bases and J lost 3; bases outside the gene matches: 7. Germline V gene data show CDR1 as SNHLY and CDR2 as FYNNEI.

This clone was picked up one time. The chain couples TRBV11-2 to TRBJ2-1; 10 bases fit TRBD2. Trimming cost V 5 bases and J 4 bases; bases outside gene matches: 2. This CDR3 has 14 residues. The V gene's germline CDR1 is SGHAT and CDR2 FQNNGV. CDR3 DNA sequence: TGTGCCAGCAGCAGGACTAGCGGATACAATGAGCAGTTCTTC. As protein: CASSRTSGYNEQFF.